The next 24 T cell receptor beta chains were all read from a single sample in a study of blood T cell repertoires in COVID-19. The assay was immunoSEQ multiplex PCR, and TCRdb's table has in-frame clones only and misses some. The sample shows some 300,000 clones, 86% of them seen only once. Input material: peripheral blood. Source of these receptors: a woman aged 70-85 years with COVID-19, enrolled during active disease.

The rearrangement links TRBV20-1 to TRBJ2-3; 8 bases map to TRBD2. Germline V gene sequence: CDR1 DFQATT, CDR2 SNEGSKA (reference sequence). This CDR3 is 15 amino acids long. The V gene end was trimmed by 6 bases and the J gene end by 5 bases; junction bases not matched to a gene: 13. The CDR3 is CSASIGGANVDTQYF. CDR3 in DNA: TGCAGTGCGAGTATCGGGGGGGCCAACGTAGATACGCAGTATTTT.

The chain joins TRBV6-5 to TRBJ1-2; tentative D call: TRBD1 (5 bases). The V end was cut by 6 bases, the J end by 1 base, with 15 bases between. The V gene's germline CDR1 is MNHEY and CDR2 SVGAGI. The CDR3 spans 15 residues. Written as DNA, the CDR3 is TGTGCCAGCAGCCCCGGGGGGGGGTATAACTATGGCTACACCTTC. This gives the protein CASSPGGGYNYGYTF.

This rearrangement joins TRBV7-8 to TRBJ1-5; TRBD1 aligns across 8 bases. Germline V gene sequence: CDR1 SGHVS, CDR2 FQNEAQ. The CDR3 runs to 17 residues. The junction had 9 bases not matched to a gene; V was cut back by 5 bases and J by 0 bases. The CDR3 reads CASSPRTGIYSNQPQHF. The CDR3 nucleotides are TGTGCCAGCAGCCCCCGGACAGGGATTTATAGCAATCAGCCCCAGCATTTT.

The genes are TRBV19 and TRBJ2-7, with 9 bases aligning to TRBD1. The CDR3 spans 17 residues. The V gene end was trimmed by 1 base and the J gene end by 3 bases; junction bases not matched to a gene: 10. CDR1 and CDR2 (germline): LNHDA, SQIVND (reference sequence). The CDR3 loop is CASSIGFRDRVFYEQYF. CDR3 coding DNA: TGTGCCAGTAGTATAGGCTTCCGGGACAGGGTTTTCTACGAGCAGTACTTC. The variable domain in full, with the rest retrieved from reference TRBV19 and TRBJ2-7, is DGGITQSPKYLFRKEGQNVTLSCEQNLNHDAMYWYRQDPGQGLRLIYYSQIVNDFQKGDIAEGYSVSREKKESFPLTVTSAQKNPTAFYLCASSIGFRDRVFYEQYFGPGTRLTVT.

The chain employs TRBV7-3 and TRBJ2-7; 7 nucleotides line up with TRBD1. After removal of 5 bases from V and 7 bases from J, the junction contained 11 bases not matched to a gene. This CDR3 is built from 14 residues. The germline V gene has CDR1 SGHTA and CDR2 FQGTGA. The CDR3, as DNA: TGTGCCAGCAGCCAACAGGGGACGGGGCTTGAGCAGTACTTC. It is translated as CASSQQGTGLEQYF. Using reference TRBV7-3 and TRBJ2-7 for the parts outside the CDR3, the full variable domain is GAGVSQTPSNKVTEKGKYVELRCDPISGHTALYWYRQSLGQGPEFLIYFQGTGAADDSGLPNDRFFAVRPEGSVSTLKIQRTERGDSAVYLCASSQQGTGLEQYFGPGTRLTVT.

The chain is built from TRBV30 and TRBJ1-2; no clear D gene. Looked up from germline, CDR1 is GTSNPN and CDR2 is SVGIG (reference sequence). V lost 2 bases, J lost 8 bases, and 18 bases lay in between. CDR3 length: 14 residues. CDR3 coding DNA: TGTGCCTGGAGTCCGGAGACCCTTCCTAACGGCTACACCTTC. Amino acids: CAWSPETLPNGYTF.

J is TRBJ2-7 and V is TRBV10-2; 9 bases agree with TRBD2. The CDR3 contains 13 residues. Germline trimming cut 8 bases from V and 3 bases from J; bases unmatched to any gene: 5. Germline CDR1 and CDR2: WSHSY and SAAADI. The CDR3 region is CASLRGGSYEQYF. In nucleotides, the CDR3 is TGCGCCAGCTTGCGGGGGGGTAGCTACGAGCAGTACTTC.

This clone was seen just once. J is TRBJ1-1 and V is TRBV12-3 or TRBV12-4; D perhaps matches TRBD1 (5 bases). Trimming stripped 3 bases from V and 8 bases from J, with 13 bases between. The length of the CDR3 is 13 residues. The DNA of the CDR3 is TGTGCCAGCAGTTTTCTCCAGCGGGGGGAAGCTTTCTTT. As protein: CASSFLQRGEAFF.

In this sample, this clone turned up a few times. The rearrangement joins TRBV5-6 to TRBJ1-3, with TRBD1 matching over 7 bases. V shed 3 bases, J shed 4 bases, and the junction held 4 bases outside the gene matches. Germline V gene data show CDR1 as SGHDT and CDR2 as YYEEEE. CDR3 length: 14 amino acids. CDR3 in DNA: TGTGCCAGCAGCTCGACAGGGAACGGAAACACCATATATTTT. Residues: CASSSTGNGNTIYF.

The rearrangement links TRBV21-1 to TRBJ1-1; the D call TRBD1 from the table was never checked on the DNA. TRBV21-1 is annotated as a pseudogene. The CDR3 extends over 16 amino acids. The CDR3 region is CASSKVGGARNTEAFF. The CDR3 DNA reads TGTGCCAGCAGCAAAGTAGGGGGCGCCAGGAACACTGAAGCTTTCTTT.

The chain has TRBV5-4 and TRBJ1-1, with a weak D call TRBD1 (5 bases). V lost 6 bases, J lost 6 bases, and 18 bases lay in between. The length of the CDR3 is 14 residues. Germline assignment: CDR1 SGHNT and CDR2 YYREEE (reference sequence). The CDR3 loop reads CASTSGVGVSEAFF. CDR3 DNA: TGTGCCAGCACCTCGGGGGTCGGGGTCTCTGAAGCTTTCTTT.

The CDR3 loop is CASSLVGGDGYTF. CDR3 in DNA: TGCGCCAGCAGCTTGGTGGGAGGGGACGGCTACACCTTC. The rearrangement joins TRBV5-1 to TRBJ1-2, with a weak D call TRBD1 (5 bases). With 0 bases removed from V and 8 bases from J, the gap between germline ends came to 11 bases. The CDR3 runs 13 residues. The germline V gene encodes CDR1 SGHRS and CDR2 YFSETQ.

V and J are TRBV5-5 and TRBJ2-7; D is perhaps TRBD2 (6 bases). The CDR3 is 14 amino acids. Germline CDR1 reads SGHKS; CDR2 reads YYEKEE (reference sequence). Trimming stripped 2 bases from V and 4 bases from J, with 13 bases between. The CDR3 DNA is TGTGCCAGCAGCTTCGTCAGGGAGGTTTACGAGCAGTACTTC. As protein: CASSFVREVYEQYF.

V gene TRBV30 combines with J gene TRBJ2-7; D is undetermined. Germline V gene sequence: CDR1 GTSNPN, CDR2 SVGIG (reference sequence). Trimming took 0 bases from V and 2 from J, leaving 2 bases between them. The CDR3 runs to 11 residues. CDR3 sequence: CAWSVAYEQYF. The CDR3, as DNA: TGTGCCTGGAGTGTCGCCTACGAGCAGTACTTC.

V and J are TRBV5-6 and TRBJ1-5; 7 nucleotides match TRBD1. Trimming cost V 3 bases and J 3 bases; bases outside gene matches: 6. CDR3 length equals 15 residues. Per germline, CDR1 SGHDT and CDR2 YYEEEE. CDR3 DNA sequence: TGTGCCAGCAGCTCGACAGGGTCGCCCAATCAGCCCCAGCATTTT. Residues: CASSSTGSPNQPQHF.

The chain recombines TRBV24-1 with TRBJ1-2, with D tentatively TRBD1 (6 bases). Trimming shortened V by 4 bases and J by 4 bases, and 12 bases separated the two germline ends. Germline V lookup: CDR1 KGHDR, CDR2 SFDVKD. CDR3 length: 14 residues. The CDR3 DNA reads as TGTGCCACCAGTGACGGCAGGGGTAGCTATGGCTACACCTTC. This gives the protein CATSDGRGSYGYTF.

This chain connects TRBV30 to TRBJ2-7, with D perhaps matching TRBD2 (5 bases). Germline loops: CDR1 GTSNPN, CDR2 SVGIG (reference sequence). This CDR3 is 16 amino acids long. With 4 bases removed from V and 1 base from J, the gap between germline ends came to 20 bases. The CDR3 DNA follows: TGTGCCTGGACCCTAAGTCTGGGAGCTGGATCCTACGAGCAGTACTTC. Amino acid sequence: CAWTLSLGAGSYEQYF.

CDR3 DNA sequence: TGTGCCAGCAGCTTGGCTGGACAGGGAAAGACCCAGTACTTC. Translating gives CASSLAGQGKTQYF. The chain uses TRBV5-5 and TRBJ2-5; 8 nucleotides align to TRBD1. The CDR3 runs to 14 residues. The junction had 4 bases not matched to a gene; V was cut back by 0 bases and J by 6 bases. Germline CDR1 is SGHKS and CDR2 is YYEKEE (reference sequence).

The rearrangement joins TRBV6-5 to TRBJ1-2; 8 bases are a match to TRBD1. The germline CDR1 and CDR2 sequences are MNHEY and SVGAGI. Germline trimming cut 6 bases from V and 5 bases from J; bases unmatched to any gene: 8. The CDR3 loop spans 14 amino acids. CDR3 amino acids: CASRAGQGTYGYTF. CDR3 in DNA: TGTGCCAGCAGGGCAGGACAGGGTACTTATGGCTACACCTTC.

A few counts support this clone. The genes are TRBV7-2 and TRBJ2-3, with D perhaps matching TRBD2 (6 bases). There are 14 residues in the CDR3. Deletions cut 2 bases from V and 1 base from J, with 7 bases between. Germline V lookup: CDR1 SGHTA, CDR2 FQGNSA. The CDR3 loop is CASSLTGGTDTQYF. In nucleotides, the CDR3 is TGTGCCAGCAGCTTAACGGGGGGCACAGATACGCAGTATTTT.

This sequence joins TRBV5-1 and TRBJ2-7; possible D gene TRBD1, 5 bases. The germline CDR1 and CDR2 sequences are SGHRS and YFSETQ. V lost 5 bases, J lost 0 bases, and 12 bases lay in between. The CDR3 covers 14 residues. The CDR3 nucleotides are TGCGCCAGCAGACAGGTAACGAACTCCTACGAGCAGTACTTC. This gives the protein CASRQVTNSYEQYF. Drawing the rest from reference TRBV5-1 and TRBJ2-7, the complete variable domain is KAGVTQTPRYLIKTRGQQVTLSCSPISGHRSVSWYQQTPGQGLQFLFEYFSETQRNKGNFPGRFSGRQFSNSRSEMNVSTLELGDSALYLCASRQVTNSYEQYFGPGTRLTVT.

This clone has only one observation. V usage is TRBV4-2 and J usage is TRBJ2-1; TRBD1 aligns across 9 bases. Germline V gene sequence: CDR1 LGHNA, CDR2 YNFKEQ. Trimming removed 4 bases from V and 8 bases from J; junction bases left unmatched: 6. This CDR3 is 14 amino acids long. CDR3 coding DNA: TGTGCCAGCAGCCGAGACAGGGGGGAGGATGAGCAGTTCTTC. Its protein is CASSRDRGEDEQFF.

Only one count was recorded for this clone. The rearrangement joins TRBV29-1 to TRBJ2-1, with D possibly TRBD2 on 7 matching bases. This CDR3 has 14 residues. Looked up from germline, CDR1 is SQVTM and CDR2 is ANQGSEA. The V and J ends lost 4 bases and 6 bases respectively, with 16 bases between them. The CDR3 coding sequence is TGCAGCGTTGGATGGACGGGGGGCTCCAATGAGCAGTTCTTC. Protein: CSVGWTGGSNEQFF.

The count of this clone is one. Other DNA sequences in the same sample also yield this CDR3. The chain carries TRBV5-1 and TRBJ2-3; 13 bases fit TRBD2. V was pared by 2 bases and J by 3 bases, with 0 bases of the junction left unmatched. The length of the CDR3 is 15 residues. Germline lookup yields CDR1 SGHRS and CDR2 YFSETQ. Here the CDR3 reads CASSLLAGGTDTQYF. CDR3 nucleotide sequence: TGCGCCAGCAGCTTACTAGCGGGGGGGACAGATACGCAGTATTTT.